This entry describes one T cell receptor (beta chain). This clonotype turned up a few times. Its antigen has not been determined. Per-base qualities were not stored, and no clone one base away is much larger. This specimen comes from a study of T-cell memory formation after mild COVID-19 (dated by TCRdb to the early 2020s). Study-level background: TCR sequence clusters from the two donors were found to be largely donor specific. In a couple of donors, T-cell clones that expanded and contracted after mild COVID-19 were tracked by sequencing TCRalpha and TCRbeta repertoires over time. The cohort comprised two young, previously healthy adult volunteers, one female and one male. Results and caveats for the whole study, not just this receptor: Balanced CD4/CD8 phenotypes were observed for clones contracting from day 15 to 85, whereas a bias towards CD4+ was observed for a second wave of clones expanding from day 15 to 37. Contracting CD4+ clones turned up mainly in the CM and EM memory subsets, whereas EMRA was where CD8+ clones were enriched. SARS-CoV-2 specificity was not confirmed for the second-wave clones peaking on day 37. The study covered only two mild cases, and larger cohorts including severe cases with pre-infection samples were considered necessary. Some responding clones were detected in pre-infection memory, suggesting pre-existing cross-reactive memory T cells joined the SARS-CoV-2 response.

The CDR3 covers 18 residues, taking in both the cysteine and the phenylalanine. Just CDR3 DNA is preserved here, 54 bases in frame from base 1. Trimming accounts for 3 bases at V and 9 bases at J, while the number of junction bases matched to no gene is 14. CDR1 and CDR2 were assigned from the germline V gene as SGHRS and YFSETQ. Sequenced on an Illumina NovaSeq 6000. Using 5'RACE with constant-segment primers, TCRalpha and TCRbeta cDNA libraries were constructed, with sample barcodes and unique molecular identifiers added in the process. RNA was extracted from every sample with Trizol reagent. Amplification of the libraries took two PCR steps, and the second step added a second sample barcode plus Illumina TruSeq adapters. The libraries were sequenced on an Illumina NovaSeq using 2 x 150 bp paired-end reads. As for the authors' bioinformatics: With migec v1.2.7, reads were demultiplexed and then collapsed into UMI-guided consensus sequences. Using mixcr v2.1.11, the UMI consensuses were aligned to TRA and TRB V and J templates and assembled into clonotypes. Clonotypes were classified as expanded or contracted when called significant by both edgeR and NoisET, with noise models trained on biological replicates. edgeR calls used a false discovery rate-adjusted p below 0.01 and a log2 fold-change threshold of 1. PCA with hierarchical clustering of max-normalized trajectories of the 1000 most abundant clonotypes was used as exploratory dynamics analysis. The CD4 or CD8 phenotype of responding clones was assigned using the separately sequenced CD4+ and CD8+ repertoires. TCRdb's own reprocessing of the public reads used fastp at Q25 and MiXCR and kept productive beta chains. Each record represents a unique CDR3 protein, reported with the most common genes and DNA among its rows. TCRdb's processing, not the authors' own work, is the source of the V and J calls. This sample holds about half a million distinct CDR3 sequences; about 20% were observed only once. The ten largest clonotypes hold about 12% of the sample.

Ficoll-Paque density gradient centrifugation was the method used to isolate PBMCs. The chain was built from TRBV5-1 and TRBJ2-1, and 14 junction bases match TRBD2. The sample was PBMCs or a T cell subset sorted from them (not recorded which). This clonotype originated in an adult woman who had mild COVID-19 (a few samples of this study predate the infection). The sample titles of this study are shuffled in the database, so cell type and time point are left out; the donor was told from shared clones. The DNA sequence is given as TGCGCCAGCAGCTATTACCTGGGACTAGCGGGAGCAAACGCTGAGCAGTTCTTC. Its protein product is CASSYYLGLAGANAEQFF.